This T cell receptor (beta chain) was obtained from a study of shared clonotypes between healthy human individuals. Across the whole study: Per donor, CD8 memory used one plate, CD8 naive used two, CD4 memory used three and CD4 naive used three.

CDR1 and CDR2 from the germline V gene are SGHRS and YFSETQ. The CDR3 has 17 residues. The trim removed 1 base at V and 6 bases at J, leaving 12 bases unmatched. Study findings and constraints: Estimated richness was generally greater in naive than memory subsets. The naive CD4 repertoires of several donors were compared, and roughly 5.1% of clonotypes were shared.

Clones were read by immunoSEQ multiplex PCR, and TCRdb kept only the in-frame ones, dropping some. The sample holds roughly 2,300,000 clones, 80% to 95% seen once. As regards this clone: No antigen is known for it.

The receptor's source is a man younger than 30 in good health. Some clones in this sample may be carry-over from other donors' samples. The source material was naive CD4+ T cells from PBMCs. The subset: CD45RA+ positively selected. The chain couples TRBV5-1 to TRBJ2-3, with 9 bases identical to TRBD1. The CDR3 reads CASSLRLGQGGLDTQYF. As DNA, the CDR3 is TGCGCCAGCAGCTTGAGGCTGGGACAGGGAGGTTTGGATACGCAGTATTTT.